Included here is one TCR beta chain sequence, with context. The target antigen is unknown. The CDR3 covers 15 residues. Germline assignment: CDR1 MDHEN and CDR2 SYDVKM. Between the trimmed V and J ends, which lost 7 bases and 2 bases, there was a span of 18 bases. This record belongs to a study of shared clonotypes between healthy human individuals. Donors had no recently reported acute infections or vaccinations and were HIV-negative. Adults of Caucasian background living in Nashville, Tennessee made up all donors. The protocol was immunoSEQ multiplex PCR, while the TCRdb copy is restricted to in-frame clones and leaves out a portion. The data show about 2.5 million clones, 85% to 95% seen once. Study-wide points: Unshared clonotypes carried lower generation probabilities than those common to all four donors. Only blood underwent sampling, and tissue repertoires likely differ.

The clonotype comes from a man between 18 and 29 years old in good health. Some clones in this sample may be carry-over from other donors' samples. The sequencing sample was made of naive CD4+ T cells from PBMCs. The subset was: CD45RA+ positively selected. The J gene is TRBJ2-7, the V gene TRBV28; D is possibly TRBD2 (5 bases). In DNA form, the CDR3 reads TGTGCCAGCAACCGGGTTGAGGGCTTAACCTACGAGCAGTACTTC. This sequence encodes CASNRVEGLTYEQYF.